These T cell receptor beta chains were read from a single sample in a study of Graves' ophthalmopathy and Graves' hyperthyroidism. One entry per CDR3 protein, called by TCRdb with MiXCR from the multiplex PCR reads. The table includes some 1.1 million distinct CDR3 sequences, about 36% detected once. Material: peripheral blood or thyroid tissue (not recorded which). These receptors were collected from an adult man with Graves' hyperthyroidism. Both conserved end residues are part of each CDR3. D genes are given only for firm matches. The size field is filled for only some rows; it gives once, few, many or a size class.

D gene	V gene	clone size	J gene	CDR3 DNA	CDR3 protein
NA	TRBV29-1	few	TRBJ2-3	TGCAGCGCAGGTCACAGGGAAACAGATACGCAGTATTTT	CSAGHRETDTQYF
NA	TRBV20-1	many	TRBJ1-5	TGCAGTGCTAGCTACGGTGTAAATCAGCCCCAGCATTTT	CSASYGVNQPQHF
NA	TRBV19	NA	TRBJ1-6	TGTGCCAGTAGTATCCGGACAGCAGATAATTCACCCCTCCACTTT	CASSIRTADNSPLHF
NA	TRBV9	NA	TRBJ1-6	TGTGCCAGCAGCGTAGTGGGAACGGGATCACCCCTCCACTTT	CASSVVGTGSPLHF
NA	TRBV5-1	NA	TRBJ1-5	TGCGCCAGCAGCCCCGGACCGTTGAGCAATCAGCCCCAGCATTTT	CASSPGPLSNQPQHF
NA	TRBV7-9	NA	TRBJ2-5	TGTGCCAGCAGCCCGCCGGGGTTAGGGAAGGAGACCCAGTACTTC	CASSPPGLGKETQYF
NA	TRBV5-6	NA	TRBJ1-6	TGTGTCAGCAGCTTACAGGGTGGAAATTCACCCCTCCACTTT	CVSSLQGGNSPLHF
NA	TRBV4-3	once	TRBJ1-2	TGCGCCAGCAGCCAAGATTGGTCAGACTATGGCTACACCTTC	CASSQDWSDYGYTF
NA	TRBV19	NA	TRBJ2-7	TGTGCCAGTAGTATGGGACCCAGCTCCTACGAGCAGTACTTC	CASSMGPSSYEQYF
NA	TRBV5-1	many	TRBJ2-7	TGCGCCAGCAGCTTGCTAGCTACCTACGAGCAGTACTTC	CASSLLATYEQYF
TRBD2	TRBV12-3/TRBV12-4	many	TRBJ2-2	TGTGCCAGCAGTCCGGGACTAGCGGGGGTCGGGGAGCTGTTTTTT	CASSPGLAGVGELFF
NA	TRBV12-3/TRBV12-4	many	TRBJ2-7	TGTGCCAGCACCAGCTTCGGTCTCTCCTACGAGCAGTACTTC	CASTSFGLSYEQYF
TRBD2	TRBV7-2	NA	TRBJ2-5	TGTGCCAGCAGGGGGACTAGCTCGGGAGAGACCCAGTACTTC	CASRGTSSGETQYF
NA	TRBV7-2	few	TRBJ2-7	TGTGCCAGCAGCTGGGGGCCAAATTACGAGCAGTACTTC	CASSWGPNYEQYF
NA	TRBV9	NA	TRBJ1-1	TGTGCCAGCAGCGGAGAGGGGGTAGGGGCTGAAGCTTTCTTT	CASSGEGVGAEAFF
NA	TRBV12-3/TRBV12-4	few	TRBJ1-5	TGTGCCAGCTCACCCAGTACAGGGACCTATCAGCCCCAGCATTTT	CASSPSTGTYQPQHF
TRBD1	TRBV29-1	NA	TRBJ1-1	TGCAGTGAAGACAGGGTGACGGCGAACACTGAAGCTTTCTTT	CSEDRVTANTEAFF
NA	TRBV10-3	NA	TRBJ1-2	TGTGCCATTGGGGGGGGGAGTGATACTGGCTACACCTTC	CAIGGGSDTGYTF
NA	TRBV10-3	many	TRBJ1-5	TGTGCCATCGCCCGGCCAAATCAGCCCCAGCATTTT	CAIARPNQPQHF
TRBD1	TRBV14	NA	TRBJ1-2	TGTGCCAGCAGCCAAGACACGGACAGGGGAGGTGGCTACACCTTC	CASSQDTDRGGGYTF